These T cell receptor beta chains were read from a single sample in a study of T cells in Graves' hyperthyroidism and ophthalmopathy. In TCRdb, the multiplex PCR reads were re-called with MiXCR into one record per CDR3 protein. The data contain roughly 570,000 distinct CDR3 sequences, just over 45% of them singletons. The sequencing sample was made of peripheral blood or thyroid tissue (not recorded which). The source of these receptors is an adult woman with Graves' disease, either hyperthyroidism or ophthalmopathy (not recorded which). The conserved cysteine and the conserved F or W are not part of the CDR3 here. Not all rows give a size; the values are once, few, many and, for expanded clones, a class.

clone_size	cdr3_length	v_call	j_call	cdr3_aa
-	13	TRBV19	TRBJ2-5	ASSMRLAGGETQY
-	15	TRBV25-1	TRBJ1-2	ASREDVGPPSNYGYT
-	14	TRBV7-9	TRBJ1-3	ASSQELGRTGNTIY
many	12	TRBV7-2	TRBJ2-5	ASSPTRLSETQY
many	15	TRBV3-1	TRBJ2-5	ASSQDSTTGGGETQY
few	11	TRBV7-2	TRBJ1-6	ASSNGPNSPLH
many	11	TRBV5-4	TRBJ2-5	ASSSRGTETQY
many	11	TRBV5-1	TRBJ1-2	ASSLAPSRGYT
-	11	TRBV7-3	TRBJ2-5	ASSLTVGGTQY
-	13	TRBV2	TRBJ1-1	ASSLRGQGATEAF
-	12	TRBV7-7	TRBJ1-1	ASSHGTDLNEAF
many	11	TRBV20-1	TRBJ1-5	SARDREAQPQH
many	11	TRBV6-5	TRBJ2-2	ATSRGYTGELF
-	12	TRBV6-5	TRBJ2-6	TSTAASGANVLT
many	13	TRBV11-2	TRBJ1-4	ASSSGGLRNEKLF
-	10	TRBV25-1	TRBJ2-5	ASRDGQETQY
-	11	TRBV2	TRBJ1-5	ASADRGSQPQH
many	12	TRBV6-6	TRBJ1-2	ASSYSSGDYGYT
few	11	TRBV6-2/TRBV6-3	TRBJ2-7	ATCRTRPYEQY
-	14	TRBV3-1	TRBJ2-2	ASSHWGGVPGGELF
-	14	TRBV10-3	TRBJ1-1	AISAHRTGLATEAF
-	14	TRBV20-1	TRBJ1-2	SARDSRPGGQGGYT
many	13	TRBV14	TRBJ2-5	ASSNWTGGMETQY
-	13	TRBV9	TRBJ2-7	ASSIGQGSSYEQY
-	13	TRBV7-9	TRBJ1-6	ASSPIGGGGSPLH